These T cell receptor beta chains were read from a single sample in a study of post-analysis software for immune sequencing data. TCRdb used MiXCR to reprocess the PCR reads, holding one entry per CDR3 protein. Of about 680,000 distinct CDR3 sequences in the sample, over 45% are singletons; the top ten hold over 9%. The sequenced material came from blood. Every receptor here comes from a girl aged 2-10 years with multiple sclerosis. The CDR3 runs from the conserved cysteine through the conserved F or W. The D gene is left open where the match is weak. Part of the rows lack a size; the others show once, few, many or a class for expanded clones.

TRBJ2-5 | NA | TRBV20-1 | TRBD1 | TGCAGTGCTAGAGGGACAGGGGAAGGGTTGGAGACCCAGTACTTC | CSARGTGEGLETQYF
TRBJ1-4 | NA | TRBV5-5 | NA | TGTGCCAGCAGCTTATTGCCCTCTGGAGCAACTAATGAAAAACTGTTTTTT | CASSLLPSGATNEKLFF
TRBJ1-5 | NA | TRBV5-1 | NA | TGCGCCAGCAGCTTGGGGACAGTCAATCAGCCCCAGCATTTT | CASSLGTVNQPQHF
TRBJ2-5 | NA | TRBV20-1 | NA | TGCAGTGCTAGACATCCGGGCCGTAGAGAGACCCAGTACTTC | CSARHPGRRETQYF
TRBJ2-1 | NA | TRBV29-1 | NA | TGCAGCGTTGAGGTACCAGTTCCTGGTGAGCAGTTCTTC | CSVEVPVPGEQFF
TRBJ1-1 | NA | TRBV7-3 | NA | TGTGCCAGCAGCTTAAGTCAGGCAGTTGAAACTGAAGCTTTCTTT | CASSLSQAVETEAFF
TRBJ1-2 | once | TRBV4-3 | TRBD1 | TGCGCCAGCAGGGGGTATACGACAGGGGGCGGAGATGGCTACACCTTC | CASRGYTTGGGDGYTF
TRBJ1-1 | once | TRBV20-1 | TRBD1 | TGCAGTGCTACGGGACAGGGGGGCACTGAAGCTTTCTTT | CSATGQGGTEAFF
TRBJ2-1 | few | TRBV20-1 | NA | TGCAGTGCCCTAGGAGGCTCCTACAATGAGCAGTTCTTC | CSALGGSYNEQFF
TRBJ2-1 | NA | TRBV5-1 | NA | TGCGCCAGCAGCTTGGATATCTCCGGTGAGCAGTTCTTC | CASSLDISGEQFF
TRBJ2-3 | NA | TRBV10-3 | TRBD2 | TGTGCCATCAGTGAGCCCTCGATCGGGACTAGCGGGAGGGCCCGCACAGATACGCAGTATTTT | CAISEPSIGTSGRARTDTQYF
TRBJ2-1 | few | TRBV5-1 | NA | TGCGCCAGCAGCTTGGGGGCAGTACAGTTCTTC | CASSLGAVQFF
TRBJ2-1 | NA | TRBV28 | NA | TGTGCCAGCAGTTTACCGGTCAATGAGCAGTTCTTC | CASSLPVNEQFF
TRBJ1-5 | NA | TRBV27 | NA | TGTGCCAGCAGTCCGCAAGGGGGTGCTTATAGCAATCAGCCCCAGCATTTT | CASSPQGGAYSNQPQHF
TRBJ1-5 | few | TRBV30 | NA | TGTGCCTGGAGTGTCTTCGGGAGCAATCAGCCCCAGCATTTT | CAWSVFGSNQPQHF
TRBJ2-7 | NA | TRBV29-1 | NA | TGCAGCGTTGATGAGGGCTACGAGCAGTACTTC | CSVDEGYEQYF
TRBJ1-2 | NA | TRBV6-5 | TRBD1 | TGTGCCAGCAGTTCCTCGGGACAGATTTATGGCTACACCTTC | CASSSSGQIYGYTF
TRBJ1-4 | few | TRBV10-3 | NA | TGTGCCATCAGTGAGGGGGTGGGGAATGAAAAACTGTTTTTT | CAISEGVGNEKLFF
TRBJ1-5 | NA | TRBV12-3/TRBV12-4 | NA | TGTGCCAGCATCTTGGTCCCCGGGACACAGTTTAATCAGCCCCAGCATTTT | CASILVPGTQFNQPQHF
TRBJ2-3 | NA | TRBV4-2 | TRBD2 | TGTGCCAGCAGCCAAGATCTAGCGGGGGGGCCTAGCACAGATACGCAGTATTTT | CASSQDLAGGPSTDTQYF
TRBJ2-7 | NA | TRBV10-2 | NA | TGCGCCAGCAGTGAGTCGATGAAAGGCTACGAGCAGTACTTC | CASSESMKGYEQYF
TRBJ2-6 | once | TRBV2 | TRBD1 | TGTGCCAGCACCTCGGGACAGGGTAACTCTGGGGCCAACGTCCTGACTTTC | CASTSGQGNSGANVLTF
TRBJ2-3 | NA | TRBV12-3/TRBV12-4 | TRBD2 | TGTGCCAGCAGTTCTCCCGTAGGACTAGCGGAAGCTGATACGCAGTATTTT | CASSSPVGLAEADTQYF
TRBJ2-7 | NA | TRBV7-3 | TRBD2 | TGTGCCAGCAGCTTACCGGGACTAGGGGGCGAGCAGTACTTC | CASSLPGLGGEQYF
TRBJ2-2 | once | TRBV6-2/TRBV6-3 | NA | TGTGCCAGCAGTTACTCGATGGGGGACACCGGGGAGCGGTTTTTT | CASSYSMGDTGERFF
TRBJ1-4 | NA | TRBV12-3/TRBV12-4 | NA | TGTGCCAGCAGTTTCCAGGGAGAAGGGAAGGGAAAACTGTTTTTT | CASSFQGEGKGKLFF
TRBJ2-7 | NA | TRBV7-4 | TRBD1 | TGTGCCAGCAGCTTGGGACAGGACGAATACTACGAGCAGTACTTC | CASSLGQDEYYEQYF
TRBJ2-1 | NA | TRBV24-1 | NA | TGTGCCACCAGTGAGGGGGGTCGAAATGAGCAGTTCTTC | CATSEGGRNEQFF
TRBJ1-1 | NA | TRBV20-1 | NA | TGCAGTGCTACACAAGGTCAGGGGAAGGCTGAAGCTTTCTTT | CSATQGQGKAEAFF
TRBJ2-7 | NA | TRBV29-1 | NA | TGCAGCGTTGAGGGACTGGGCTACGAGCAGTACTTC | CSVEGLGYEQYF
TRBJ2-3 | few | TRBV7-6 | NA | TGTGCCAGCAGCTTAAGGTCAGGGGCTGGAAGCACAGATACGCAGTATTTT | CASSLRSGAGSTDTQYF
TRBJ1-1 | NA | TRBV7-9 | NA | TGTGCCAGCAGCCCGATTATCCAGAGGAACACTGAAGCTTTTTTT | CASSPIIQRNTEAFF
TRBJ1-5 | few | TRBV12-3/TRBV12-4 | TRBD1 | TGTGCCAGCAGCAACCTCCAGGGACAGGGTATTCAGCCCCAGCATTTT | CASSNLQGQGIQPQHF
TRBJ2-7 | NA | TRBV2 | NA | TGTGCCAGCAGTCCTCTCCCCATGGACGAGCAGTACTTC | CASSPLPMDEQYF
TRBJ2-7 | NA | TRBV20-1 | NA | TGCAGCGGAGGGGCAGGGGGGACTTCCGAGCAGTACTTC | CSGGAGGTSEQYF
TRBJ2-5 | NA | TRBV6-2/TRBV6-3 | NA | TGTGCCAGTATGGGACTCCCGCTGAATGAGCAGTACTTC | CASMGLPLNEQYF
TRBJ2-1 | NA | TRBV4-2 | NA | TGTGCCAGCAGCCAAGATTACAGCGGAGTAAGCTCCTACAATGAGCAGTTCTTC | CASSQDYSGVSSYNEQFF
TRBJ2-3 | NA | TRBV18 | NA | TGTGCCAGCTCGCCACTACCGGGACTTTCCACAGATACGCAGTATTTT | CASSPLPGLSTDTQYF
TRBJ2-1 | NA | TRBV24-1 | TRBD1 | TGTGCCACCGCCGACCGGGACAGGAGACAAGAGACCCAGTTCTTC | CATADRDRRQETQFF
TRBJ2-2 | NA | TRBV13 | TRBD2 | TGTGCCAGCAGCTTAGGGGAGCGGGAGTTTTTCACCGGGGAGCTGTTTTTT | CASSLGEREFFTGELFF
TRBJ1-1 | once | TRBV7-2 | NA | TGTGCCAGCAGCGGGAGGCGTTGGGATGGGAACACTGAAGCTTTCTTT | CASSGRRWDGNTEAFF
TRBJ2-1 | NA | TRBV10-3 | NA | TGTGCCATCAGTGAGTCTTTCAGGGTCGATGAGCAGTTCTTC | CAISESFRVDEQFF
TRBJ2-1 | NA | TRBV7-2 | NA | TGTGCCAGCCTCCAGTCGGTGACCTCCTACAATGAGCAGTTCTTC | CASLQSVTSYNEQFF
TRBJ1-1 | NA | TRBV6-5 | NA | TGTGCCAGCAGTTACTCGAAAAGAGTGAACACTGAAGCTTTCTTT | CASSYSKRVNTEAFF
TRBJ1-2 | NA | TRBV28 | TRBD1 | TGTGCCAGCAGCGGAGGGACAGGGCGCTATGGCTACACCTTC | CASSGGTGRYGYTF
TRBJ2-6 | NA | TRBV11-2 | NA | TGTGCCAGCAGCTTAGGTCGGGGTTCCTCTGGGGCCAACGTCCTGACTTTC | CASSLGRGSSGANVLTF
TRBJ2-3 | NA | TRBV29-1 | TRBD2 | TGCAGCGCCGAACTCCTAGCGGGAGACGGCACAGATACGCAGTATTTT | CSAELLAGDGTDTQYF
TRBJ2-7 | NA | TRBV20-1 | NA | TGCAGTGCTAGTCCGGGTGGCGAGCAGTACTTC | CSASPGGEQYF
TRBJ2-7 | few | TRBV4-1 | TRBD2 | TGCGCCAGCAGCCCTCTGACGGGAGGGCCAAACGAGCAGTACTTC | CASSPLTGGPNEQYF
TRBJ1-1 | once | TRBV12-3/TRBV12-4 | NA | TGTGCCAGCATCCACACGACCCTGAAAGCTTTCTTT | CASIHTTLKAFF
TRBJ2-3 | NA | TRBV30 | NA | TGTGCCTGGAGCGCCGGGACCCGTCCTAGCACAGATACGCAGTATTTT | CAWSAGTRPSTDTQYF
TRBJ2-7 | NA | TRBV11-2 | NA | TGTGCCAGCAGCTTGGACCCGGGGAAACGCTCCTACGAGCAGTACTTC | CASSLDPGKRSYEQYF
TRBJ2-3 | NA | TRBV7-2 | NA | TGTGCCAGCAGCTTAAGGCCCTCCTCGAGCACAGATACGCAGTATTTT | CASSLRPSSSTDTQYF
TRBJ2-7 | NA | TRBV29-1 | NA | TGCAGCGTTATCGAGGTGGTGGCTTACGAGCAGTACTTC | CSVIEVVAYEQYF
TRBJ2-5 | NA | TRBV5-1 | NA | TGCGCCAGCAGCTTGGGAAGGAAACAAGAGACCCAGTACTTC | CASSLGRKQETQYF
TRBJ2-3 | NA | TRBV6-6 | NA | TGTGCCAGCAGGGGGGGCCTCACAGATACGCAGTATTTT | CASRGGLTDTQYF
TRBJ1-2 | NA | TRBV5-4 | TRBD1 | TGTGCCAGCAGCTTGTTAAGCAGGGGGCAGGGCTACACCTTC | CASSLLSRGQGYTF
TRBJ2-1 | NA | TRBV20-1 | TRBD2 | TGCAGTGCTACCCCTAGCGGGAGGGCCGATGAGCAGTTCTTC | CSATPSGRADEQFF